The 5 T cell receptor beta chains listed next were all sequenced from one sample in a study of cytomegalovirus exposure and HLA in healthy donors. The method was immunoSEQ multiplex PCR; TCRdb's version includes in-frame clones alone and lacks a portion of them. The repertoire consists of more than 120,000 clones, with around 90% occurring once and the leading ten covering roughly 10%. The sample consisted of PBMCs. These receptors were obtained from a man in his late teens or twenties in good health and CMV-seropositive.

This chain connects TRBV27 to TRBJ2-1; a weak D match, TRBD2 (6 bases). Looked up from germline, CDR1 is MNHEY and CDR2 is SMNVEV (reference sequence). CDR3 length: 12 residues. The CDR3 is CAVADSYNEQFF. The CDR3 DNA reads as TGTGCGGTAGCGGACTCCTACAATGAGCAGTTCTTC.

The V and J genes are TRBV7-2 and TRBJ2-7, with 8 bases identical to TRBD1. With 1 base clipped from V and 5 bases from J, the junction kept 10 bases outside the gene matches. CDR1 and CDR2 from the germline V gene are SGHTA and FQGNSA. This CDR3 comprises 16 residues. The CDR3 loop reads CASSLGGTGDFNEQYF. The CDR3 bases are TGTGCCAGCAGCTTAGGAGGGACAGGAGATTTCAACGAGCAGTACTTC.

CDR3 protein: CASSLSQQNTEAFF. As DNA, the CDR3 is TGTGCCAGCAGCTTGTCACAGCAGAACACTGAAGCTTTCTTT. This chain uses TRBV11-2 with TRBJ1-1; D is unresolved. This CDR3 is 14 amino acids long. Trimming shortened V by 3 bases and J by 1 base, and 9 bases separated the two germline ends. Germline V gene lookup returns CDR1 SGHAT and CDR2 FQNNGV.

This clone was detected only a few times. V usage is TRBV7-2 and J usage is TRBJ2-5; 7 bases fit TRBD1. From germline, CDR1 is SGHTA and CDR2 FQGNSA. The CDR3 is made up of 13 amino acids. After removal of 1 base from V and 9 bases from J, the junction contained 5 bases not matched to a gene. The CDR3 is CASSLEGASAQYF. The CDR3 nucleotides read TGTGCCAGCAGCTTAGAGGGGGCTTCGGCCCAGTACTTC.

The count of this clone is one. The chain joins TRBV19 to TRBJ2-5, with D possibly being TRBD2 (5 bases). V lost 8 bases and J 2 bases, leaving 21 bases between the germline ends. Germline V gene data show CDR1 as LNHDA and CDR2 as SQIVND (reference sequence). The CDR3 loop spans 16 amino acids. CDR3 sequence: CASPQRSATLQETQYF. For the CDR3, the DNA is TGTGCCAGTCCCCAGCGGTCTGCGACTCTTCAAGAGACCCAGTACTTC.